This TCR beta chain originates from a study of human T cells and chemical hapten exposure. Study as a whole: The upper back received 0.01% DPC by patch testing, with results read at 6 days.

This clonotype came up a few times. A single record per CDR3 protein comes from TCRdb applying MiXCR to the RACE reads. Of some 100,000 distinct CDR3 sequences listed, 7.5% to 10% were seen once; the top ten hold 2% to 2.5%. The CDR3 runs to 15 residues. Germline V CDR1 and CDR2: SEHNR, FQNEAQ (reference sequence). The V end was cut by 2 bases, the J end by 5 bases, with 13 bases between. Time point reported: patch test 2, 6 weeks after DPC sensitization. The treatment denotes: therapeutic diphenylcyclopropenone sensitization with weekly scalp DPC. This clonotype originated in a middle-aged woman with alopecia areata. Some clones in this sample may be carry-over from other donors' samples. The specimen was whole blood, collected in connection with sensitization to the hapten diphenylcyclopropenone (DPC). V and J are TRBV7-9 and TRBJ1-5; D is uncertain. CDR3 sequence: CASSLPGDRYQPQHF. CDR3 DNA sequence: TGTGCCAGCAGCTTACCCGGCGACCGTTATCAGCCCCAGCATTTT.